A selection of T cell receptor beta chains follows, all from one sample in a study of blood T cells in healthy people across ages. TCRdb fed the 5' RACE reads into MiXCR, producing one record per CDR3 protein. This table has about a million distinct CDR3 sequences, more than 30% appearing once. What was sequenced was blood. These receptors originate from a man between 18 and 35 years old in good health. CDR3s include the opening cysteine and the closing phenylalanine or tryptophan. The D gene is left open where the match is weak. The size of a clone is reported for some rows only, either as once, few or many, or as a class for expanded clones.

clone_size: few
v_call: TRBV20-1
j_call: TRBJ1-2
d_call: NA
cdr3_nt: TGCAGTGCTCTGGGACGCATCCATGGGGGCTACACCTTC
cdr3_aa: CSALGRIHGGYTF

clone_size: few
v_call: TRBV20-1
j_call: TRBJ2-7
d_call: TRBD2
cdr3_nt: TGCAGTGCTAGAGTTAGCGGGGGTGGCTACGAGCAGTACTTC
cdr3_aa: CSARVSGGGYEQYF

clone_size: NA
v_call: TRBV4-1
j_call: TRBJ2-5
d_call: NA
cdr3_nt: TGCGCCAGCAGCCAGGGATATACTAGACAGAGGAGTTACCAAGAGACCCAGTACTTC
cdr3_aa: CASSQGYTRQRSYQETQYF

clone_size: few
v_call: TRBV20-1
j_call: TRBJ2-5
d_call: TRBD2
cdr3_nt: TGCAGTGCGACCCGGACTAGCGGAAACCAAGAGACCCAGTACTTC
cdr3_aa: CSATRTSGNQETQYF

clone_size: few
v_call: TRBV7-6
j_call: TRBJ2-3
d_call: NA
cdr3_nt: TGTGCCAGCAGCTTAGCTGAGGACCGAGGGCCAGATACGCAGTATTTT
cdr3_aa: CASSLAEDRGPDTQYF

clone_size: NA
v_call: TRBV7-6
j_call: TRBJ2-3
d_call: NA
cdr3_nt: TGTGCCAGCATCAAATCAGGGCTACTCACAGATACGCAGTATTTT
cdr3_aa: CASIKSGLLTDTQYF

clone_size: NA
v_call: TRBV20-1
j_call: TRBJ1-4
d_call: NA
cdr3_nt: TGCAGTGCTAGGGCAGGCTCGAATGAAAAACTGTTTTTT
cdr3_aa: CSARAGSNEKLFF

clone_size: many
v_call: TRBV20-1
j_call: TRBJ2-1
d_call: NA
cdr3_nt: TGCAGTGCTAGCCCCATTCCTACTTACAATGAGCAGTTCTTC
cdr3_aa: CSASPIPTYNEQFF

clone_size: few
v_call: TRBV18
j_call: TRBJ2-1
d_call: NA
cdr3_nt: TGTGCCAGCTCGGGTAGTCGGAATGAGCAGTTCTTC
cdr3_aa: CASSGSRNEQFF

clone_size: NA
v_call: TRBV2
j_call: TRBJ2-1
d_call: NA
cdr3_nt: TGTGCCAGCTGGTCAGTCCGCCGATCTGAGCAGTTCTTC
cdr3_aa: CASWSVRRSEQFF

clone_size: few
v_call: TRBV5-1
j_call: TRBJ1-2
d_call: TRBD1
cdr3_nt: TGCGCCAGCAGCCTGGACAGGACTAGAGGCTACACCTTC
cdr3_aa: CASSLDRTRGYTF

clone_size: few
v_call: TRBV7-8
j_call: TRBJ2-1
d_call: TRBD1
cdr3_nt: TGTGCCAGCAGCCCATGGACAGGGGCCTCCTACAATGAGCAGTTCTTC
cdr3_aa: CASSPWTGASYNEQFF

clone_size: few
v_call: TRBV9
j_call: TRBJ2-4
d_call: TRBD1
cdr3_nt: TGTGCCAGCAGCCCTGGACAGGACCCTAGCATTCAGTACTTC
cdr3_aa: CASSPGQDPSIQYF

clone_size: NA
v_call: TRBV10-3
j_call: TRBJ2-3
d_call: NA
cdr3_nt: TGTGCCATCAGTGACCCCCCGAAGGGGAAATGGGGCTCAGATACGCAGTATTTT
cdr3_aa: CAISDPPKGKWGSDTQYF

clone_size: NA
v_call: TRBV11-1
j_call: TRBJ1-1
d_call: NA
cdr3_nt: TGTGCCAGCAGCCAGCCGTTAAGGGCCAGCACTGAAGCTTTCTTT
cdr3_aa: CASSQPLRASTEAFF

clone_size: once
v_call: TRBV24-1
j_call: TRBJ2-2
d_call: NA
cdr3_nt: NA
cdr3_aa: CATSGSAPGQPNTGELFF

clone_size: NA
v_call: TRBV4-3
j_call: TRBJ2-1
d_call: TRBD2
cdr3_nt: TGCGCCAGCAGCCAAGATGATTGGAGTGGCCTAGCGGGGGGGGTAGATGAGCAGTTCTTC
cdr3_aa: CASSQDDWSGLAGGVDEQFF

clone_size: few
v_call: TRBV7-2
j_call: TRBJ1-4
d_call: NA
cdr3_nt: TGTGCCAGCAGCTTATTCGGCGAAAAACTGTTTTTT
cdr3_aa: CASSLFGEKLFF

clone_size: NA
v_call: TRBV9
j_call: TRBJ2-1
d_call: NA
cdr3_nt: TGTGCCAGCAATCCCCCAGGCGGGGGCCACAATGAGCAGTTCTTC
cdr3_aa: CASNPPGGGHNEQFF

clone_size: few
v_call: TRBV4-3
j_call: TRBJ1-1
d_call: TRBD1
cdr3_nt: TGCGCCAGCAGCCAATTCTTGGGACAGGGGTTGAACACTGAAGCTTTCTTT
cdr3_aa: CASSQFLGQGLNTEAFF

clone_size: NA
v_call: TRBV29-1
j_call: TRBJ1-1
d_call: NA
cdr3_nt: TGCAGCGTTCAACCGGGACACTTGAACACTGAAGCTTTCTTT
cdr3_aa: CSVQPGHLNTEAFF

clone_size: NA
v_call: TRBV20-1
j_call: TRBJ1-2
d_call: NA
cdr3_nt: TGCAGTGCTAGTACCAGGCCCACGAACTATGGCTACACCTTC
cdr3_aa: CSASTRPTNYGYTF

clone_size: few
v_call: TRBV6-5
j_call: TRBJ2-3
d_call: NA
cdr3_nt: TGTGCCAGCAGTCGACAGGACCACACAGATACGCAGTATTTT
cdr3_aa: CASSRQDHTDTQYF

clone_size: NA
v_call: TRBV6-1
j_call: TRBJ1-4
d_call: NA
cdr3_nt: TGTGCCAGCAGTGAAAGGCGGGGAACGGGTGAAAAACTGTTTTTT
cdr3_aa: CASSERRGTGEKLFF

clone_size: many
v_call: TRBV7-9
j_call: TRBJ1-2
d_call: NA
cdr3_nt: TGTGCCAGCAGCTTAGGTGGTCTGAGCTATGGCTACACCTTC
cdr3_aa: CASSLGGLSYGYTF

clone_size: few
v_call: TRBV4-3
j_call: TRBJ1-2
d_call: NA
cdr3_nt: TGCGCCAGCAGCCCATCACAGGGAAGTGGCTACACCTTC
cdr3_aa: CASSPSQGSGYTF

clone_size: NA
v_call: TRBV20-1
j_call: TRBJ2-1
d_call: TRBD2
cdr3_nt: TGCAGTGCTAGAGACGAGACTAGGACGGGAGGGTCCTCCTACAATGAGCAGTTCTTC
cdr3_aa: CSARDETRTGGSSYNEQFF

clone_size: NA
v_call: TRBV18
j_call: TRBJ1-2
d_call: NA
cdr3_nt: TGTGCCAGCTCACCCGAGACAGAGCCTAACTATGGCTACACCTTC
cdr3_aa: CASSPETEPNYGYTF

clone_size: few
v_call: TRBV6-6
j_call: TRBJ2-3
d_call: NA
cdr3_nt: TGTGCCAGCAGTTACTCGAGCCCCGATACGCAGTATTTT
cdr3_aa: CASSYSSPDTQYF

clone_size: few
v_call: TRBV9
j_call: TRBJ1-2
d_call: NA
cdr3_nt: TGTGCCAGCAGCGTTCATGGTGGCTACACCTTC
cdr3_aa: CASSVHGGYTF

clone_size: few
v_call: TRBV20-1
j_call: TRBJ2-7
d_call: NA
cdr3_nt: TGCAGTGCTAGAGGCCTCAACTACGAGCAGTACTTC
cdr3_aa: CSARGLNYEQYF

clone_size: NA
v_call: TRBV6-5
j_call: TRBJ1-1
d_call: NA
cdr3_nt: TGTGCCAGCAGTCATCAAGGGAGCTCTGAAGCTTTCTTT
cdr3_aa: CASSHQGSSEAFF